This TCR beta chain was sequenced in a study of blood T cell repertoires in COVID-19. Seattle researchers signed up patients amid active infection and tracked them longitudinally. Original processing methods: Cell counts per sample came from amplifying reference gene primers. TCRdb's table, derived via immunoSEQ multiplex PCR, lists solely in-frame clones and lacks some. D and trimming come from the DNA, and the V and J calls and clone size come from that table. There are 100,000 to 150,000 clones in the sample; roughly 86% occur only once, and over 10% lies in the top ten. The sequence came from a woman in her seventies with COVID-19, enrolled during active disease. What was sequenced was peripheral blood.

CDR3 nucleotide sequence: TGTGCCAGCAGGAGTCAGGGTTGGGCCTACAATGAGCAGTTCTTC. Amino acid sequence: CASRSQGWAYNEQFF. The chain carries TRBV6-5 and TRBJ2-1, with a tentative D call TRBD1 (5 bases). CDR3 length: 15 amino acids. CDR1 MNHEY and CDR2 SVGAGI come from the germline V gene. Trimming took 6 bases from V and 2 from J, leaving 14 bases between them.